This T cell receptor (beta chain) was sequenced for a study of blood T cell repertoires in COVID-19. Study in general: COVID-19 samples, acute and convalescent, were from the United States, Italy and Spain.

The study drew participants aged about 18 to 89 years from some 23 US areas. Allocation to cohorts depended on clinical history reported by the participants. Generated by immunoSEQ multiplex PCR, the TCRdb table keeps only in-frame clones and is missing some. The sample holds some 350,000 clones, around 91% seen once. The CDR3 has 18 amino acids. Germline CDR1 reads SGHDN; CDR2 reads FVKESK. Trimming pared 3 bases from V and 7 bases from J, leaving 22 bases between. The chain carries TRBV14 and TRBJ1-6; perhaps TRBD1 as D (5 bases). The source material was PBMCs or T cells enriched from blood (not recorded which). The clonotype originates from a man aged 18 to 29 who had recovered from COVID-19. As DNA, the CDR3 is TGTGCCAGCAGCCATCACCTCTGGACGGGAGGGGCCAATTCACCCCTCCACTTT. Translated, it gives CASSHHLWTGGANSPLHF. The variable domain in full, completed from reference TRBV14 and TRBJ1-6, reads EAGVTQFPSHSVIEKGQTVTLRCDPISGHDNLYWYRRVMGKEIKFLLHFVKESKQDESGMPNNRFLAERTGGTYSTLKVQPAELEDSGVYFCASSHHLWTGGANSPLHFGNGTRLTVT.